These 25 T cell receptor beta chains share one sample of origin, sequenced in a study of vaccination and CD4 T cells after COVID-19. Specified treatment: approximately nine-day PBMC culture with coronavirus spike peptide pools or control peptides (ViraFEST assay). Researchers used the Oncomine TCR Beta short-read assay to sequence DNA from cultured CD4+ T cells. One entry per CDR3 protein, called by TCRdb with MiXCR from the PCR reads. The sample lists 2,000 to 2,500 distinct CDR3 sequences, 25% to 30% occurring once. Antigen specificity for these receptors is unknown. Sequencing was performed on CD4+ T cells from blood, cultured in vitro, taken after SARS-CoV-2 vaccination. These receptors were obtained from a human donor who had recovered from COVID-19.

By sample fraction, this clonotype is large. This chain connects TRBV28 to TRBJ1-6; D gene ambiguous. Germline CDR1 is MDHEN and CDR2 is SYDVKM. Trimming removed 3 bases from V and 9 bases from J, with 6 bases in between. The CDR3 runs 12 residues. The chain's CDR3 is CASSFGSSPLHF. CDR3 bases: TGTGCCAGCAGTTTTGGGAGTTCACCCCTCCACTTT.

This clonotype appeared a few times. CDR3 in DNA: TGTGCCAGCAGTTACGCGGCGACTGGGGCCTACGAGCAGTACTTC. It is translated as CASSYAATGAYEQYF. V and J are TRBV6-5 and TRBJ2-7, with no clear D. The germline V gene has CDR1 MNHEY and CDR2 SVGAGI. The CDR3 runs 15 residues. Trimming shortened V by 2 bases and J by 2 bases, and 13 bases separated the two germline ends.

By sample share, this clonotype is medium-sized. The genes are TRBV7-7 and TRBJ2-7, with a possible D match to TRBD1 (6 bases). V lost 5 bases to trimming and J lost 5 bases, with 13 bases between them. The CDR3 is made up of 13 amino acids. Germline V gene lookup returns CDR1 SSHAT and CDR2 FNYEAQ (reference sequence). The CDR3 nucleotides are TGTGCCAGCAGCCCCCGGTCAGGGGACGAGCAGTACTTC. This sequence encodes CASSPRSGDEQYF.

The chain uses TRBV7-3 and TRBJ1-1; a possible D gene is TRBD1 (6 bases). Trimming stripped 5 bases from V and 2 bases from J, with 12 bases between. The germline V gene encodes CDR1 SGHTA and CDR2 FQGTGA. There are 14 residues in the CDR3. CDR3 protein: CASSLLGANTEAFF. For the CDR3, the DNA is TGTGCCAGCAGCCTCTTGGGGGCCAACACTGAAGCTTTCTTT.

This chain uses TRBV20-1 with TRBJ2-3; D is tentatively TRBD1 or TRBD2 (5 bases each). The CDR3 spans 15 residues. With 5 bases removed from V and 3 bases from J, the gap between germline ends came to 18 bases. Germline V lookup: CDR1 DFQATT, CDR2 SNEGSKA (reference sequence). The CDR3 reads CSASSGLIQTDTQYF. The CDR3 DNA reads TGCAGTGCTTCGTCGGGGCTAATTCAAACAGATACGCAGTATTTT.

The CDR3, as DNA: TGCGCCAGCAGTGGAGCGGGGGGTCTCACAGATACGCAGTATTTT. This codes for CASSGAGGLTDTQYF. The rearrangement joins TRBV10-1 to TRBJ2-3; TRBD2 aligns across 9 bases. V trimming: 4 bases; J trimming: 2 bases; junction bases outside the gene matches: 4. CDR1 WNHNN and CDR2 SYGVQD come from the germline V gene (reference sequence). There are 15 residues in the CDR3.

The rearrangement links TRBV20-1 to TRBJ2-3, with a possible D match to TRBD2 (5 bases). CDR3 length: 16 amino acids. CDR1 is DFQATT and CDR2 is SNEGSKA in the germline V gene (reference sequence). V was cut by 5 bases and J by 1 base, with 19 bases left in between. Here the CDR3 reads CSAPEGLATRTDTQYF. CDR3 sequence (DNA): TGCAGTGCTCCAGAAGGGCTAGCCACTCGCACAGATACGCAGTATTTT.

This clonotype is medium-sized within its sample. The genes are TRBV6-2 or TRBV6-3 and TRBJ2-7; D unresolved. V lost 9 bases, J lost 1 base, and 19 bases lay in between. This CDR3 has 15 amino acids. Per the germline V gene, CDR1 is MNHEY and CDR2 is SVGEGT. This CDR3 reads CASGFGGTRSYEQYF. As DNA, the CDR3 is TGTGCCAGTGGGTTTGGCGGAACACGATCCTACGAGCAGTACTTC.

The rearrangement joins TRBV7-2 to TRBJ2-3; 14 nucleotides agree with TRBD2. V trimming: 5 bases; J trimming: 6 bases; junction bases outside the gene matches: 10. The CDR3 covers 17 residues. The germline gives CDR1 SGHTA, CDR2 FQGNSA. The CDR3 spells CASSHKTSGGAGDTQYF. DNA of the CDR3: TGTGCCAGCAGCCATAAGACTAGCGGGGGGGCAGGGGATACGCAGTATTTT.

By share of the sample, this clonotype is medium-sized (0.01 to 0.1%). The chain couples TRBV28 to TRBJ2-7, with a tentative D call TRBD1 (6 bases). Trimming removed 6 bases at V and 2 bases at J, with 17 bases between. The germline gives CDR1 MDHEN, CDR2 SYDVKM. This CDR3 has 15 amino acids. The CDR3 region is CASSPPGDKAYEQYF. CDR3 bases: TGTGCCAGCAGCCCCCCCGGGGACAAGGCCTACGAGCAGTACTTC. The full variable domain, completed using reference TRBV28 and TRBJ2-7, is DVKVTQSSRYLVKRTGEKVFLECVQDMDHENMFWYRQDPGLGLRLIYFSYDVKMKEKGDIPEGYSVSREKKERFSLILESASTNQTSMYLCASSPPGDKAYEQYFGPGTRLTVT.

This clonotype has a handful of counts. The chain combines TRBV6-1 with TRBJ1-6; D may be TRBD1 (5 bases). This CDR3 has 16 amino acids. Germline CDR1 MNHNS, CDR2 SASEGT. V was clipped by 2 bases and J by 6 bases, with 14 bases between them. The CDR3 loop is CASSERGWAANSPLHF. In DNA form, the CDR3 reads TGTGCCAGCAGTGAAAGGGGATGGGCCGCTAATTCACCCCTCCACTTT.

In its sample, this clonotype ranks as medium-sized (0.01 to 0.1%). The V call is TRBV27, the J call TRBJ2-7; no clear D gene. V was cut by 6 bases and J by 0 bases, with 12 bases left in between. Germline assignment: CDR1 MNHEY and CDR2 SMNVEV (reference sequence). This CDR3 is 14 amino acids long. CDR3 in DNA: TGTGCCAGCAGAAAGCTAGTTAACTCCTACGAGCAGTACTTC. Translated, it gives CASRKLVNSYEQYF.

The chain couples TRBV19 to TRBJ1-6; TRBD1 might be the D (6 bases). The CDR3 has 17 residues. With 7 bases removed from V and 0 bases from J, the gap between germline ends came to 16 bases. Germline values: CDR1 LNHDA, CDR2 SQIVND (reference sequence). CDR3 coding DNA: TGTGCCAGTACCCCTCGGGGGGGGCCCTCCTATAATTCACCCCTCCACTTT. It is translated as CASTPRGGPSYNSPLHF.

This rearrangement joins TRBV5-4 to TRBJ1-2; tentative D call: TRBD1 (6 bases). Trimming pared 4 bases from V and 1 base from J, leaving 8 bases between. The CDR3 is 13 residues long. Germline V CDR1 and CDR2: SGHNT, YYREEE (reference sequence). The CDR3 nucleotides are TGTGCCAGCAGCCCGGACAGTAACTATGGCTACACCTTC. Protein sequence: CASSPDSNYGYTF.

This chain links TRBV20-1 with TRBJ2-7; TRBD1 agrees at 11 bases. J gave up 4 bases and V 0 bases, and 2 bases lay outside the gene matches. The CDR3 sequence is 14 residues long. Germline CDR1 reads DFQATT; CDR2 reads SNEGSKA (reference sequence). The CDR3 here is CSAREGTGGYEQYF. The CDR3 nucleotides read TGCAGTGCTAGAGAGGGGACAGGGGGATACGAGCAGTACTTC.

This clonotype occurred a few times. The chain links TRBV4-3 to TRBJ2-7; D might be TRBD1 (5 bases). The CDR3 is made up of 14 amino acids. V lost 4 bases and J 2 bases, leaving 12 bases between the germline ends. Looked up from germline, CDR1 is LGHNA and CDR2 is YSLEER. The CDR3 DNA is TGCGCCAGCAGCCCCCGGCAAGGGGCCTACGAGCAGTACTTC. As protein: CASSPRQGAYEQYF.

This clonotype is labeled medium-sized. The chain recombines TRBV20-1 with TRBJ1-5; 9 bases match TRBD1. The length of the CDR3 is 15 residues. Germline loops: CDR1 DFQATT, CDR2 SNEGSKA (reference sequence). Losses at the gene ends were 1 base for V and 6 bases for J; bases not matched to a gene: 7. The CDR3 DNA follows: TGCAGTGCTAGAGCACAGGGGGCAGGGAGTCAGCCCCAGCATTTT. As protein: CSARAQGAGSQPQHF.

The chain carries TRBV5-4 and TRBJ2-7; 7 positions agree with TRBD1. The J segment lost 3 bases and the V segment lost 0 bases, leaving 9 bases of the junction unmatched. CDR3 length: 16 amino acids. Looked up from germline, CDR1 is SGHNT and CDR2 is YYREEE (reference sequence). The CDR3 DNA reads TGTGCCAGCAGCTTGGACGGGACAGTAGGGTACTACGAGCAGTACTTC. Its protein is CASSLDGTVGYYEQYF.

CDR3 nucleotide sequence: TGTGCCAGCAGCCAATCCTCGGCGGGTAACTATGGCTACACCTTC. This sequence encodes CASSQSSAGNYGYTF. This chain connects TRBV7-9 to TRBJ1-2; D remains ambiguous. Germline V gives CDR1 SEHNR, CDR2 FQNEAQ (reference sequence). Trimming pared 5 bases from V and 1 base from J, leaving 14 bases between. The CDR3 covers 15 residues.

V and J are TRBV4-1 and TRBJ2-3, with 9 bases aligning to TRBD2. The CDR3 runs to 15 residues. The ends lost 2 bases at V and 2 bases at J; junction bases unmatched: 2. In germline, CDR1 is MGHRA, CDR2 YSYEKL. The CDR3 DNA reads TGCGCCAGCAGCCAACTAGCGGGGACCACAGATACGCAGTATTTT. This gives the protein CASSQLAGTTDTQYF.

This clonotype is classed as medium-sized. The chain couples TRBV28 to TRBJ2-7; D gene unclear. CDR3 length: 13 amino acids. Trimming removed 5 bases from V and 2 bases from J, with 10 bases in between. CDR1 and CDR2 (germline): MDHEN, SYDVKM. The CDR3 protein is CASSAPKPYEQYF. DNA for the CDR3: TGTGCCAGCAGTGCGCCGAAACCCTACGAGCAGTACTTC.

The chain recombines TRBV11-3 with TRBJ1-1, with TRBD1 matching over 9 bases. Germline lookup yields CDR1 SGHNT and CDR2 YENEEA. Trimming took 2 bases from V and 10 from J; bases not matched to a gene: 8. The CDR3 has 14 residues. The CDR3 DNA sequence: TGTGCCAGCAGCTTAAGGGGACAGGGTCAAAGAGCTTTCTTT. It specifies CASSLRGQGQRAFF.

CDR3 sequence (DNA): TGTGCCAGCTCCCTCCAGGGGCAGCACTATGGCTACACCTTC. This codes for CASSLQGQHYGYTF. The rearrangement links TRBV18 to TRBJ1-2, with D perhaps TRBD1 (6 bases). Germline values: CDR1 KGHSH, CDR2 LQKENI. Trimming shortened V by 6 bases and J by 3 bases, and 14 bases separated the two germline ends. The CDR3 runs 14 residues.

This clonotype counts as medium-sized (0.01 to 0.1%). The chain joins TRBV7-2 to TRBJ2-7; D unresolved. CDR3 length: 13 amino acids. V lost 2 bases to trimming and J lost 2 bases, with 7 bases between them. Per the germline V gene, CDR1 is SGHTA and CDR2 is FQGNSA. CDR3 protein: CASSLFQTYEQYF. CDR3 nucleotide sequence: TGTGCCAGCAGCTTATTCCAGACCTACGAGCAGTACTTC.

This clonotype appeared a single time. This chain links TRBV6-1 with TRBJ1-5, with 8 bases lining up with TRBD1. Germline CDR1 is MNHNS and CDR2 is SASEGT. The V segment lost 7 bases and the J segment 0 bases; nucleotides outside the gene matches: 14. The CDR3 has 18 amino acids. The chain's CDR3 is CASNSRRTGSYSNQPQHF. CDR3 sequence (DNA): TGTGCCAGCAACTCCCGGAGGACAGGGTCTTATAGCAATCAGCCCCAGCATTTT.